Each of the 23 T cell receptor beta chains below was sequenced from the same sample in a study of T-cell memory formation after mild COVID-19. TCRdb fed the 5' RACE reads into MiXCR, producing one record per CDR3 protein. The sample yields 350,000 to 450,000 distinct CDR3 sequences, 13% to 15% seen once. The sample was PBMCs or a T cell subset sorted from them (not recorded which). These receptors came from a young man who had mild COVID-19 (a few samples of this study predate the infection). Cell type and time point are not known.

This clonotype appeared a few times. V and J are TRBV7-9 and TRBJ1-5; 7 nucleotides align to TRBD1. Losses at the gene ends were 1 base for V and 4 bases for J; bases not matched to a gene: 4. The germline V gene has CDR1 SEHNR and CDR2 FQNEAQ (reference sequence). CDR3 length: 15 amino acids. The CDR3 reads CASSLEGQLNQPQHF. The CDR3 DNA reads as TGTGCCAGCAGCTTAGAGGGACAGCTTAATCAGCCCCAGCATTTT.

This sequence joins TRBV4-2 and TRBJ2-3; tentatively, D is TRBD1 (5 bases). The CDR3 is 17 amino acids. With 0 bases removed from V and 1 base from J, the gap between germline ends came to 14 bases. Germline CDR1 LGHNA, CDR2 YNFKEQ. The CDR3 is CASSQDPAGKGTDTQYF. CDR3 sequence (DNA): TGTGCCAGCAGCCAAGATCCGGCAGGGAAAGGCACAGATACGCAGTATTTT.

This clonotype was detected a few times. The chain uses TRBV20-1 and TRBJ2-3; TRBD2 matches at 11 bases. The CDR3 sequence is 15 residues long. V was pared by 6 bases and J by 1 base, with 6 bases of the junction left unmatched. Germline V CDR1 and CDR2: DFQATT, SNEGSKA (reference sequence). CDR3 nucleotide sequence: TGCAGTGCAGATATACTAGCGGGGGGCACAGATACGCAGTATTTT. This codes for CSADILAGGTDTQYF.

This clonotype was picked up many times. The chain joins TRBV5-6 to TRBJ2-7, with D possibly being TRBD1 (6 bases). The CDR3 covers 12 residues. The germline V gene encodes CDR1 SGHDT and CDR2 YYEEEE. V was clipped by 5 bases and J by 4 bases, with 10 bases between them. The CDR3 DNA reads as TGTGCCAGCAGTCGGGACAAATACGAGCAGTACGTC. Its translation: CASSRDKYEQYV.

The chain recombines TRBV6-1 with TRBJ1-2; 8 bases align to TRBD1. V shed 6 bases and J 4 bases; nucleotides not matched to a gene: 7. Looked up from germline, CDR1 is MNHNS and CDR2 is SASEGT. The CDR3 runs to 14 residues. CDR3 loop: CASREGQVIYGYTF. The CDR3 coding sequence is TGTGCCAGCAGGGAGGGACAGGTTATCTATGGCTACACCTTC.

The chain has TRBV19 and TRBJ1-2; D may be TRBD1 (5 bases). The CDR3 loop spans 10 amino acids. The V gene lost 7 bases and the J gene lost 7 bases, with 7 bases spanning the gap. Per germline, CDR1 LNHDA and CDR2 SQIVND (reference sequence). CDR3 region: CASMGRGYTF. The CDR3 coding sequence is TGTGCCAGTATGGGACGTGGCTACACCTTC.

The chain combines TRBV7-8 with TRBJ1-4, with 8 bases fitting TRBD1. CDR3 length: 15 residues. CDR1 and CDR2 (germline): SGHVS, FQNEAQ. V dropped 5 bases and J dropped 3; count of bases not matched to a gene: 5. The CDR3 coding sequence is TGTGCCAGCAGCGCGCGGACAGGGCCTAATGAAAAACTGTTTTTT. Its protein product is CASSARTGPNEKLFF. Complete variable domain (other parts from reference TRBV7-8 and TRBJ1-4): GAGVSQSPRYKVAKRGQDVALRCDPISGHVSLFWYQQALGQGPEFLTYFQNEAQLDKSGLPSDRFFAERPEGSVSTLKIQRTQQEDSAVYLCASSARTGPNEKLFFGSGTQLSVL.

This clonotype showed up just a few times. The chain links TRBV18 to TRBJ2-7; 7 bases are a match to TRBD2. Trimming took 3 bases from V and 2 from J; bases not matched to a gene: 7. Germline CDR1 and CDR2: KGHSH and LQKENI. The CDR3 covers 15 residues. The CDR3 coding sequence is TGTGCCAGCTCACCGGACGGGGGGATCGCCTACGAGCAGTACTTC. Translation gives CASSPDGGIAYEQYF. Combining the CDR3 with reference TRBV18 and TRBJ2-7 gives the whole variable domain NAGVMQNPRHLVRRRGQEARLRCSPMKGHSHVYWYRQLPEEGLKFMVYLQKENIIDESGMPKERFSAEFPKEGPSILRIQQVVRGDSAAYFCASSPDGGIAYEQYFGPGTRLTVT.

The rearrangement joins TRBV6-5 to TRBJ2-7, with 11 bases identical to TRBD2. The V and J ends lost 5 bases and 3 bases, in that order; junction bases with no gene match: 9. Germline-derived CDR1 and CDR2 are MNHEY and SVGAGI. The CDR3 spans 16 residues. CDR3: CASSPSHGTSGYEQYV. The CDR3 DNA is TGTGCCAGCAGTCCGTCACATGGGACTAGCGGCTACGAGCAGTACGTC.

The rearrangement links TRBV14 to TRBJ2-1; D is tentatively TRBD1 or TRBD2 (5 bases each). Germline lookup yields CDR1 SGHDN and CDR2 FVKESK. Deletions cut 0 bases from V and 5 bases from J, with 11 bases between. The CDR3 is 15 residues long. CDR3 loop: CASSQDWGKDNEQFF. CDR3 sequence (DNA): TGTGCCAGCAGCCAAGACTGGGGGAAGGACAATGAGCAGTTCTTC.

Many counts were recorded for this clonotype. The genes are TRBV5-1 and TRBJ1-5; tentative D call: TRBD1 (5 bases). V lost 4 bases to trimming and J lost 1 base, with 30 bases between them. The CDR3 spans 21 residues. Germline assignment: CDR1 SGHRS and CDR2 YFSETQ. The CDR3 DNA reads as TGCGCCAGCAGCCCTCCCCCCCTGGTCTGGGGACCCCGTACAAGCAATCAGCCCCAGCATTTT. This encodes CASSPPPLVWGPRTSNQPQHF.

The chain couples TRBV7-2 to TRBJ2-3; 7 nucleotides align to TRBD2. Germline CDR1 is SGHTA and CDR2 is FQGNSA. Trimming at V came to 6 bases and at J to 0 bases, leaving 3 bases not matched to a gene. This CDR3 region has 14 residues. Here the CDR3 DNA reads TGTGCCAGCAGATGGCGGGGGAGCACAGATACGCAGTATTTT. It encodes CASRWRGSTDTQYF.

This clonotype was counted between two and nine times. The chain uses TRBV15 and TRBJ1-5; D call uncertain. The CDR3 contains 14 residues. Trimming shortened V by 0 bases and J by 6 bases, and 9 bases separated the two germline ends. From germline, CDR1 is LNHNV and CDR2 YYDKDF (reference sequence). The CDR3 coding sequence is TGTGCCACCAGCAGAGATCGGGTTAGTCAGCCCCAGCATTTT. The encoded protein is CATSRDRVSQPQHF. The whole variable domain, remainder taken from reference TRBV15 and TRBJ1-5, is DAMVIQNPRYQVTQFGKPVTLSCSQTLNHNVMYWYQQKSSQAPKLLFHYYDKDFNNEADTPDNFQSRRPNTSFCFLDIRSPGLGDTAMYLCATSRDRVSQPQHFGDGTRLSIL.

V gene TRBV7-9 combines with J gene TRBJ1-2; TRBD1 matches 8 bases. The junction had 6 bases not matched to a gene; V was cut back by 1 base and J by 5 bases. In germline, CDR1 is SEHNR, CDR2 FQNEAQ (reference sequence). The CDR3 is 15 residues long. CDR3 protein: CASSLDRGNSYGYTF. The CDR3 nucleotides read TGTGCCAGCAGCTTAGACAGGGGGAACTCATATGGCTACACCTTC.

This clonotype turned up a few times. This chain connects TRBV4-3 to TRBJ2-1; the D gene could be TRBD1 or TRBD2 (6 bases each). This CDR3 is built from 17 residues. V lost 1 base, J lost 0 bases, and 13 bases lay in between. The germline gives CDR1 LGHNA, CDR2 YSLEER. The CDR3: CASSQVTGASSYNEQFF. DNA for the CDR3: TGCGCCAGCAGCCAAGTTACGGGGGCGAGCTCCTACAATGAGCAGTTCTTC.

This clonotype was observed many times. This rearrangement joins TRBV6-6 to TRBJ1-4, with D possibly matching TRBD1 (5 bases). The V end was cut by 5 bases, the J end by 2 bases, with 12 bases between. The CDR3 is made up of 15 amino acids. The germline V gene encodes CDR1 MNHNY and CDR2 SVGAGI (reference sequence). As DNA, the CDR3 is TGTGCCAGCAGTGCCACAGGCGGGACTAATGAAAAACTGTTTTTT. Encoded protein: CASSATGGTNEKLFF.

This chain connects TRBV4-2 to TRBJ1-1; the D gene is possibly TRBD1 (5 bases). Germline CDR1 reads LGHNA; CDR2 reads YNFKEQ. Trimming removed 5 bases at V and 8 bases at J, with 12 bases between. The CDR3 contains 12 residues. CDR3: CASSSQGPEAFF. CDR3 coding DNA: TGTGCCAGCAGCTCCCAGGGCCCCGAAGCTTTCTTT.

The chain combines TRBV7-3 with TRBJ2-2; 7 bases map to TRBD2. Trimming took 4 bases from V and 3 from J; bases not matched to a gene: 14. Germline CDR1 reads SGHTA; CDR2 reads FQGTGA. CDR3 length: 18 residues. CDR3 nucleotides: TGTGCCAGCAGCTCCGGCGAAGGACTAGTGGGAGACACCGGGGAGCTGTTTTTT. Encoded protein: CASSSGEGLVGDTGELFF.

This clonotype was found a few times. The chain links TRBV6-2 or TRBV6-3 to TRBJ2-1; TRBD2 aligns across 9 bases. CDR3 length: 15 amino acids. Germline trimming cut 0 bases from V and 9 bases from J; bases unmatched to any gene: 6. Germline V gene data show CDR1 as MNHEY and CDR2 as SVGEGT. CDR3 in DNA: TGTGCCAGCAGTTACTCTCCTAGCGGGGTGGGTGAGCAGTTCTTC. It specifies CASSYSPSGVGEQFF.

The chain couples TRBV9 to TRBJ2-3; possible D gene TRBD1, 7 bases. The V end was cut by 4 bases, the J end by 2 bases, with 17 bases between. The CDR3 loop spans 16 amino acids. CDR1 is SGDLS and CDR2 is YYNGEE in the germline V gene. The CDR3 is CASSQGGRGITDTQYF. The DNA for the CDR3 is TGTGCCAGCAGCCAGGGGGGCAGGGGGATCACAGATACGCAGTATTTT.

A few counts support this clonotype. The rearrangement joins TRBV19 to TRBJ1-1, with D possibly being TRBD1 (5 bases). Trimming took off 5 bases at V and 0 bases at J, with 13 bases between the two ends. The CDR3 loop spans 15 amino acids. CDR1 LNHDA and CDR2 SQIVND come from the germline V gene (reference sequence). CDR3 DNA: TGTGCCAGTAGTTCTCAGGGAGGCCTGAACACTGAAGCTTTCTTT. It specifies CASSSQGGLNTEAFF.

This clonotype showed up just a few times. The V gene is TRBV12-3 or TRBV12-4, the J gene TRBJ1-6; the D gene is possibly TRBD1 (5 bases). The CDR3 runs 17 residues. V was pared by 3 bases and J by 7 bases, with 19 bases between. CDR3 nucleotide sequence: TGTGCCAGCAGTTTCGAGGCCCGACAACGGGACAATTCACCCCTCCACTTT. Encoded protein: CASSFEARQRDNSPLHF.

V and J are TRBV11-2 and TRBJ2-5; D might be TRBD1 or TRBD2, each matching 5 bases. The CDR3 totals 13 residues. V was trimmed by 4 bases and J by 5 bases, leaving 11 bases between them. Germline CDR1 SGHAT, CDR2 FQNNGV. The CDR3 region has the DNA TGTGCCAGCAGCTGGGACCTACGGGAGACCCAGTACTTC. This sequence encodes CASSWDLRETQYF.